Described below is a single TCR beta chain sequence and its context. One base away there is no much larger clone; base qualities are not given. The data stem from a study of T cells in tuberculosis (dated by TCRdb to the late 2010s). Describing the broader study: In the study, CD1B tetramers and high-throughput TCR immunosequencing were combined to characterize T cells specific for the mycobacterial lipid antigen glucose monomycolate (GMM).

Because TCR-alpha and TCR-beta chains were sequenced unpaired, no information on chain pairing was available. TCR libraries were generated with the immunoSEQ multiplex PCR assay, using TCR-beta and/or TCR-alpha/delta assays for each sample. The amplified TCR libraries were sequenced on the Illumina high-throughput platform. The study's processing was this. Clustering and dimensionality reduction relied on pairwise TCRdist distances among GMM-specific receptors from T cells that were either sorted ex vivo or expanded in vitro. Sequence motifs defined by gene usage and CDR3 content were checked for enrichment by comparing tetramer-positive and tetramer-negative populations. The table comes from immuneACCESS by way of TCRdb, which keeps in-frame sequences with V and J called. Part of the clones is missing from these tables; in studies checked, under half for an unresolved V gene and the rest for unknown reasons. V and J calls and clone size are copied from that table; D and trimming were computed from the DNA. The sample table lists 55,000 to 60,000 clones, over 75% of them with a count of one. The top ten hold 21% of the sample.

The germline V gene encodes CDR1 SGHTA and CDR2 FQGNSA. From V the trimming removes 5 bases and from J it removes 6 bases, while the gene matches leave 9 bases of the junction unaccounted for. The CDR3 measures 14 amino acids from cysteine to phenylalanine. The DNA shown is the 42-base CDR3, in frame from base 1. Thawed, overnight-rested PBMC were stained with GMM-loaded CD1B tetramer, a Live/Dead dye and anti-CD3, then sorted on a FACS Aria II. CD1B tetramers were loaded with C32 glucose monomycolate purified from Rhodococcus equi. PBMC used for tetramer sorting had been depleted of CD14-expressing monocytes for a separate study before cryopreservation. From each donor, about 100,000 tetramer-negative cells were sorted and were analyzed alongside the tetramer-positive cells. GMM-loaded CD1B tetramers were used to sort antigen-specific T cells from a handful of healthy South African adults. Results the study describes overall, beyond this receptor: T cells that bind the CD1B-GMM tetramer with low affinity may have been missed by the stringent sort gate.

This sequence originates from an adult woman with latent tuberculosis. Sequenced material: CD1b-GMM tetramer-negative cells sorted from PBMCs. The sample's cell subset or site label, in plain terms: T cells not binding CD1B-GMM tetramer, sorted from same donor. Recombination linked TRBV7-2 to TRBJ1-2, with TRBD1 matching 7 junction bases. The CDR3: CASSPMSGGNGYTF. The DNA sequence is TGTGCCAGCAGCCCAATGTCAGGGGGAAATGGCTACACCTTC. With the rest looked up from the reference TRBV7-2 and TRBJ1-2 genes rather than sequenced, the full variable domain is GAGVSQSPSNKVTEKGKDVELRCDPISGHTALYWYRQSLGQGLEFLIYFQGNSAPDKSGLPSDRFSAERTGGSVSTLTIQRTQQEDSAVYLCASSPMSGGNGYTFGSGTRLTVV.